The 30 T cell receptor beta chains presented below share a single source sample, sequenced in a study of shared clonotypes between healthy human individuals. Libraries were prepared by immunoSEQ multiplex PCR; TCRdb keeps only in-frame clonotypes and omits some of them. This sample has 2.3 million or so clones, with 80% to 95% found just once. Material for sequencing was naive CD4+ T cells from PBMCs. Subset given: CD45RA+ positively selected. These receptors all come from a man aged 18 to 29 in good health. Some clones in this sample may be carry-over from other donors' samples.

This chain connects TRBV9 to TRBJ2-1; TRBD2 matches at 7 bases. CDR1 is SGDLS, CDR2 YYNGEE, per germline. The CDR3 covers 16 residues. The trim removed 1 base at V and 5 bases at J, leaving 9 bases unmatched. The CDR3 region is CASSVSSGTIHNEQFF. Written as DNA, the CDR3 is TGTGCCAGCAGCGTATCTAGCGGCACTATTCACAATGAGCAGTTCTTC.

CDR3 nucleotide sequence: TGCGCCAGCAGTCGACTGGGAGCGGGGGCGCGGAATCAGCCCCAGCATTTT. Translated: CASSRLGAGARNQPQHF. The chain employs TRBV4-1 and TRBJ1-5; D is perhaps TRBD1 (6 bases). The CDR3 is made up of 17 amino acids. Trimming removed 6 bases from V and 4 bases from J, with 22 bases in between. Germline V CDR1 and CDR2: MGHRA, YSYEKL.

As for this clone: A junction boundary mismatches the germline segment, possibly from a read error. The V gene is TRBV11-2, the J gene TRBJ1-2, with D hard to call. Looked up from germline, CDR1 is SGHAT and CDR2 is FQNNGV. There are 12 residues in the CDR3. The CDR3 nucleotides are TGTGCCAGCAGCTTAGAGGGCCTCCCCTACAACTTC. It is translated as CASSLEGLPYNF.

With respect to this clone: Distinct nucleotide sequences in the sample also encode this CDR3. The V and J genes are TRBV2 and TRBJ1-4; a possible D gene is TRBD1 (6 bases). The CDR3 is 13 residues long. V was cut by 7 bases and J by 2 bases, with 8 bases left in between. Germline V CDR1 and CDR2: SNHLY, FYNNEI. The chain's CDR3 is CASTGATNEKLFF. The CDR3 bases are TGTGCCAGCACAGGGGCCACTAATGAAAAACTGTTTTTT.

The gene calls are TRBV15 and TRBJ2-1; 12 nucleotides match TRBD2. Trimming at V came to 0 bases and at J to 9 bases, leaving 3 bases not matched to a gene. From germline, CDR1 is LNHNV and CDR2 YYDKDF (reference sequence). CDR3 length: 15 amino acids. The CDR3, as DNA: TGTGCCACCAGCAGAGAACTAGCGGGAGGCCCTGAGCAGTTCTTC. Its protein product is CATSRELAGGPEQFF. Full variable domain (rest looked up from reference TRBV15 and TRBJ2-1): DAMVIQNPRYQVTQFGKPVTLSCSQTLNHNVMYWYQQKSSQAPKLLFHYYDKDFNNEADTPDNFQSRRPNTSFCFLDIRSPGLGDTAMYLCATSRELAGGPEQFFGPGTRLTVL.

V usage is TRBV4-1 and J usage is TRBJ1-5; 11 nucleotides align to TRBD1. J gave up 6 bases and V 3 bases, and 4 bases lay outside the gene matches. The CDR3 consists of 15 residues. CDR1 is MGHRA, CDR2 YSYEKL, per germline. DNA for the CDR3: TGCGCCAGCAGCCAGGAGGGACAGGGGGGTCAGCCCCAGCATTTT. This translates into CASSQEGQGGQPQHF.

The chain has TRBV10-3 and TRBJ2-1; 10 nucleotides line up with TRBD2. V dropped 5 bases and J dropped 3; count of bases not matched to a gene: 13. Germline assignment: CDR1 ENHRY and CDR2 SYGVKD. The CDR3 spans 18 residues. In DNA, the CDR3 is TGTGCCATCAGTCCTTTGGGGGTAGCGGGAGGTCACTACAATGAGCAGTTCTTC. It encodes CAISPLGVAGGHYNEQFF.

The rearrangement uses TRBV6-6 and TRBJ2-7, with unresolved D. The CDR3 extends over 14 amino acids. Trimming took 2 bases from V and 1 from J, leaving 9 bases between them. Per germline, CDR1 MNHNY and CDR2 SVGAGI (reference sequence). CDR3 residues: CASSYVASSYEQYF. The CDR3 DNA follows: TGTGCCAGCAGTTACGTGGCCAGTTCCTACGAGCAGTACTTC.

A remark on this clone: At the DNA level, this CDR3 is encoded by other sequences in the same sample as well. The chain combines TRBV28 with TRBJ2-2; maybe TRBD1 (5 bases). Trimming shortened V by 4 bases and J by 1 base, and 7 bases separated the two germline ends. CDR3 size: 14 residues. Germline CDR1 reads MDHEN; CDR2 reads SYDVKM. The CDR3 protein is CASSSGQNTGELFF. CDR3 coding DNA: TGTGCCAGCAGTTCTGGACAGAACACCGGGGAGCTGTTTTTT.

The V gene is TRBV7-8, the J gene TRBJ2-5; no definite D call. Germline CDR1 is SGHVS and CDR2 is FQNEAQ. The length of the CDR3 is 14 residues. The V end lost 0 bases, the J end lost 4 bases, and 9 bases lay between the germline ends. The CDR3 sequence: CASSLASTLETQYF. DNA for the CDR3: TGTGCCAGCAGCTTAGCCTCAACGCTAGAGACCCAGTACTTC. Using reference TRBV7-8 and TRBJ2-5 for the parts outside the CDR3, the full variable domain is GAGVSQSPRYKVAKRGQDVALRCDPISGHVSLFWYQQALGQGPEFLTYFQNEAQLDKSGLPSDRFFAERPEGSVSTLKIQRTQQEDSAVYLCASSLASTLETQYFGPGTRLLVL.

The V gene is TRBV27, the J gene TRBJ2-1; no clear D. V was cut by 6 bases and J by 6 bases, with 18 bases left in between. The CDR3 contains 15 residues. The germline V gene has CDR1 MNHEY and CDR2 SMNVEV (reference sequence). The CDR3 DNA reads TGTGCCAGCAGCCCCCTGGGTGGCTCACCCAATGAGCAGTTCTTC. Amino acids: CASSPLGGSPNEQFF.

This rearrangement joins TRBV28 to TRBJ1-2, with 8 bases lining up with TRBD1. CDR3 length: 13 amino acids. The trim removed 2 bases at V and 7 bases at J, leaving 3 bases unmatched. Germline CDR1 is MDHEN and CDR2 is SYDVKM. CDR3 DNA: TGTGCCAGCAGTTTACAGGGGGCGTTTGGCTACACCTTC. Translated, it gives CASSLQGAFGYTF.

The chain recombines TRBV5-4 with TRBJ2-5; D remains unclear. Germline V gene sequence: CDR1 SGHNT, CDR2 YYREEE (reference sequence). The CDR3 is made up of 14 amino acids. Trimming removed 4 bases at V and 2 bases at J, with 12 bases between. The CDR3, as DNA: TGTGCCAGCAGCCCCCTGAACCGTCAAGAGACCCAGTACTTC. This encodes CASSPLNRQETQYF.

This chain links TRBV28 with TRBJ2-2; unclear D gene. Germline V CDR1 and CDR2: MDHEN, SYDVKM. This CDR3 is built from 18 residues. Trimming cost V 11 bases and J 2 bases, with 27 bases left between them. CDR3 DNA sequence: TGTGCCGTAGAACCTCACGGATGGGGAAAAAGAAACACCGGGGAGCTGTTTTTT. Amino acid sequence: CAVEPHGWGKRNTGELFF.

The chain joins TRBV6-5 to TRBJ1-2, with 8 bases identical to TRBD1. The CDR3 covers 12 residues. CDR1 MNHEY and CDR2 SVGAGI come from the germline V gene. Trimming removed 6 bases from V and 7 bases from J; junction bases left unmatched: 4. In DNA form, the CDR3 reads TGTGCCAGCAGAATAGGGACAGGTGGCTACACCTTC. Its translation: CASRIGTGGYTF.

The chain carries TRBV21-1 and TRBJ2-5. TRBV21-1 is marked as a pseudogene. The length of the CDR3 is 11 residues. In nucleotides, the CDR3 is TGTGCCAGCAAAAAAGCGGGGGCCCAGTACTTC. Encoded protein: CASKKAGAQYF.

About this clone: Other DNA variants within this sample encode the same CDR3. The chain recombines TRBV19 with TRBJ2-7, with TRBD1 identical over 9 bases. CDR3 length: 14 residues. Germline values: CDR1 LNHDA, CDR2 SQIVND (reference sequence). V lost 5 bases and J lost 3; bases outside the gene matches: 5. CDR3 amino acids: CASSVRQGGYEQYF. The CDR3 coding sequence is TGTGCCAGTAGTGTCAGACAGGGGGGCTACGAGCAGTACTTC.

The chain couples TRBV6-1 to TRBJ1-2; D is uncertain. Per germline, CDR1 MNHNS and CDR2 SASEGT. CDR3 length: 12 amino acids. The V gene lost 5 bases and the J gene lost 5 bases, with 9 bases spanning the gap. The CDR3, as DNA: TGTGCCAGCAGTTATGAGAGGTATGGCTACACCTTC. It translates to CASSYERYGYTF.

Details on this clone: At one of its ends the junction is not consistent with the germline gene, which may arise from a read error. V is TRBV14 and J is TRBJ2-7; D is uncertain. Germline CDR1 reads SGHDN; CDR2 reads FVKESK. There are 13 residues in the CDR3. DNA of the CDR3: TGTGCCAGCAGTCAAGTTACGTGGAACGAGCAGTACTTC. Translation: CASSQVTWNEQYF. Based on the CDR3 plus reference TRBV14 and TRBJ2-7, the full variable domain is EAGVTQFPSHSVIEKGQTVTLRCDPISGHDNLYWYRRVMGKEIKFLLHFVKESKQDESGMPNNRFLAERTGGTYSTLKVQPAELEDSGVYFCASSQVTWNEQYFGPGTRLTVT.

Remarks on this clone: This may be a read error: a much more frequent sequence differs by one nucleotide. The chain uses TRBV4-2 and TRBJ1-1, with D uncertain. Germline CDR1 and CDR2: LGHNA and YNFKEQ. The CDR3 is made up of 13 amino acids. Trimming pared 0 bases from V and 1 base from J, leaving 3 bases between. The DNA of the CDR3 is TGTGCCAGCAGCCAAGACCGGAACACTGAAGCTTTCTTT. This encodes CASSQDRNTEAFF.

The chain links TRBV5-1 to TRBJ2-7; TRBD2 aligns across 13 bases. V was pared by 2 bases and J by 7 bases, with 9 bases of the junction left unmatched. The length of the CDR3 is 16 residues. CDR1 and CDR2 (germline): SGHRS, YFSETQ. The CDR3 is CASSFWTSGSTREQYF. Here the CDR3 DNA reads TGCGCCAGCAGCTTCTGGACTAGCGGGAGTACGAGAGAGCAGTACTTC.

V usage is TRBV7-3 and J usage is TRBJ2-2; perhaps TRBD1 as D (5 bases). This CDR3 has 15 amino acids. V dropped 2 bases and J dropped 3 bases, with 10 bases sitting between them. Germline V gene sequence: CDR1 SGHTA, CDR2 FQGTGA. The CDR3 spells CASSLWKGDTGELFF. For the CDR3, the DNA is TGTGCCAGCAGCTTATGGAAAGGGGACACCGGGGAGCTGTTTTTT. The complete variable domain, with remaining parts taken from reference TRBV7-3 and TRBJ2-2, reads GAGVSQTPSNKVTEKGKYVELRCDPISGHTALYWYRQSLGQGPEFLIYFQGTGAADDSGLPNDRFFAVRPEGSVSTLKIQRTERGDSAVYLCASSLWKGDTGELFFGEGSRLTVL.

The CDR3 sequence is CASSFGGAGTGELFF. The DNA for the CDR3 is TGTGCCAGCAGCTTCGGAGGGGCAGGCACCGGGGAGCTGTTTTTT. This chain uses TRBV7-9 with TRBJ2-2; possibly TRBD2 for D (6 bases). V lost 3 bases and J 4 bases, leaving 12 bases between the germline ends. The CDR3 extends over 15 amino acids. Germline V gene lookup returns CDR1 SEHNR and CDR2 FQNEAQ (reference sequence). Filled out from reference TRBV7-9 and TRBJ2-2, the complete variable domain reads DTGVSQNPRHKITKRGQNVTFRCDPISEHNRLYWYRQTLGQGPEFLTYFQNEAQLEKSRLLSDRFSAERPKGSFSTLEIQRTEQGDSAMYLCASSFGGAGTGELFFGEGSRLTVL.

V gene TRBV11-1 combines with J gene TRBJ2-5, with a weak D call TRBD1 (6 bases). Judging by the DNA end, TRBJ2-7 fits better; the J call may be wrong. There are 13 residues in the CDR3. The germline gives CDR1 SGHAT, CDR2 FQDESV (reference sequence). The CDR3 here is CASSFRRGDEQYF. The CDR3 nucleotides are TGTGCCAGCAGCTTCCGCAGGGGCGACGAGCAGTACTTC.

The chain's CDR3 is CASSLGGQGSQPQHF. The DNA of the CDR3 is TGTGCCAGCAGCCTGGGGGGACAGGGGTCTCAGCCCCAGCATTTT. The rearrangement joins TRBV7-2 to TRBJ1-5; TRBD1 aligns across 10 bases. With V trimmed by 5 bases and J by 6 bases, 7 bases remained unmatched. Germline V gene sequence: CDR1 SGHTA, CDR2 FQGNSA. The CDR3 length is 15 residues.

This clone was seen only once. The rearrangement uses TRBV4-1 and TRBJ2-1, with 9 nucleotides matching TRBD1. In germline, CDR1 is MGHRA, CDR2 YSYEKL. The CDR3 spans 14 residues. Trimming took 4 bases from V and 4 from J; bases not matched to a gene: 2. The CDR3 bases are TGCGCCAGCAGCCTCGGACAGGGGTACAATGAGCAGTTCTTC. Its translation is CASSLGQGYNEQFF.

The genes are TRBV4-1 and TRBJ2-7; no firm D call. Trimming took 3 bases from V and 7 from J, leaving 19 bases between them. The V gene's germline CDR1 is MGHRA and CDR2 YSYEKL. The CDR3 spans 15 residues. Here the CDR3 reads CASSHETVLLGEQYF. DNA for the CDR3: TGCGCCAGCAGCCATGAAACTGTTCTTCTAGGGGAGCAGTACTTC.

CDR3 residues: CASSWTPDGMRNGYTF. The CDR3 DNA sequence: TGTGCCAGCAGCTGGACCCCTGACGGGATGAGGAATGGCTACACCTTC. The chain carries TRBV5-5 and TRBJ1-2, with D hard to call. Germline loops: CDR1 SGHKS, CDR2 YYEKEE (reference sequence). The CDR3 is 16 residues long. V was cut by 3 bases and J by 6 bases, with 21 bases left in between.

As for this clone: Within the sample, other DNA sequences also encode this same CDR3. The chain couples TRBV11-2 to TRBJ2-5; a possible D gene is TRBD1 (6 bases). Germline V gene lookup returns CDR1 SGHAT and CDR2 FQNNGV. V dropped 4 bases and J dropped 4 bases, with 10 bases sitting between them. The CDR3 has 13 amino acids. The DNA of the CDR3 is TGTGCCAGCAGCTACAGGGTTGTAGAGACCCAGTACTTC. Translated: CASSYRVVETQYF.

V is TRBV28 and J is TRBJ1-2; no firm D call. The V end lost 3 bases, the J end lost 4 bases, and 15 bases lay between the germline ends. Germline V gene lookup returns CDR1 MDHEN and CDR2 SYDVKM. The CDR3 totals 15 residues. CDR3 region: CASSFPTGSGYGYTF. The CDR3 bases are TGTGCCAGCAGTTTCCCAACGGGGTCGGGCTATGGCTACACCTTC.